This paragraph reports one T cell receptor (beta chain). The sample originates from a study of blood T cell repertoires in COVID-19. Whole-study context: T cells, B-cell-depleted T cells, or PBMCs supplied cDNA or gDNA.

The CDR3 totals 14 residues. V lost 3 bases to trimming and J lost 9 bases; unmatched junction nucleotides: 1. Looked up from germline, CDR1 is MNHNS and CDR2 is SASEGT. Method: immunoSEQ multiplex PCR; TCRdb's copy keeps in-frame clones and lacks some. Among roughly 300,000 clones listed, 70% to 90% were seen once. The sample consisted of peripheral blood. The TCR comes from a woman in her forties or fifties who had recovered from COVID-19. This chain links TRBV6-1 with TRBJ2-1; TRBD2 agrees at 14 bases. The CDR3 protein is CASSETSGRVEQFF. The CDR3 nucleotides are TGTGCCAGCAGTGAGACTAGCGGGAGGGTTGAGCAGTTCTTC.